This T cell receptor beta chain comes out of a study of human T cells and chemical hapten exposure. Whole-study context: Alopecia universalis, totalis or areata was present in patients who were mostly female.

The V gene's germline CDR1 is MNHEY and CDR2 SMNVEV (reference sequence). The CDR3 sequence is 14 residues long. V shed 6 bases and J 12 bases; nucleotides not matched to a gene: 12. Noted time point: pre-sensitization, week 0. Treatment: therapeutic diphenylcyclopropenone sensitization with weekly scalp DPC. The donor pool consisted of alopecia patients aged 18 to 70 years, considered suitable for DPC. This clonotype was recorded many times. TCRdb re-called the RACE reads with MiXCR, one entry per CDR3 protein. The sample contains around 250,000 distinct CDR3 sequences, roughly 8.9% of which appear only once.

The chain combines TRBV27 with TRBJ1-2, with 11 bases that match TRBD1. Sequences were derived from whole blood, sampled in connection with sensitization to the hapten diphenylcyclopropenone (DPC). The clonotype originates from a woman aged 40 to 55 with alopecia areata. Some clones in this sample may be carry-over from other donors' samples. In DNA form, the CDR3 reads TGTGCCAGCAGCCAAGCCGGGACAGGGGGTCTCGACACCTTC. Amino acids: CASSQAGTGGLDTF.